What follows are 30 T cell receptor beta chains derived from one specimen sequenced in a study of cytomegalovirus exposure and HLA in healthy donors. Primers included in the PCR were 60 Vbeta and 13 Jbeta primers. Assay used: immunoSEQ multiplex PCR; TCRdb lists only in-frame clones, some missing. The profile shows 150,000 to 200,000 clones, around 82% of them singletons. Material: PBMCs. These receptor sequences come from a woman in her twenties or thirties in good health and CMV-seropositive.

The CDR3 coding sequence is TGTGCCATCAGTGAGTCACAAACAGTCGGAAACACCATATATTTT. Encoded protein: CAISESQTVGNTIYF. The J gene is TRBJ1-3, the V gene TRBV10-3; D gene unclear. Trimming pared 0 bases from V and 4 bases from J, leaving 10 bases between. The length of the CDR3 is 15 residues. CDR1 and CDR2 from the germline V gene are ENHRY and SYGVKD.

The chain links TRBV23-1 to TRBJ2-7; 9 bases align to TRBD1. TRBV23-1 is annotated as an ORF whose role is uncertain. Unmatched junction bases numbered 8, after V lost 0 bases and J lost 5 bases. The CDR3 has 16 residues. In DNA form, the CDR3 reads TGCGCCAGCAGTCAATCTACGGACAGGGGTGCCCACGAGCAGTACTTC. It yields the protein CASSQSTDRGAHEQYF.

The rearrangement uses TRBV6-5 and TRBJ2-2; D unclear. This CDR3 region has 12 residues. The germline CDR1 and CDR2 sequences are MNHEY and SVGAGI. The V and J ends lost 11 bases and 3 bases respectively, with 10 bases between them. CDR3 amino acids: CAAGYHTGELFF. In DNA form, the CDR3 reads TGTGCCGCCGGGTATCACACCGGGGAGCTGTTTTTT.

In the case of this clone: The junction and the germline gene differ at one end; a read error may be behind it. The chain is built from TRBV7-9 and TRBJ2-2; TRBD2 agrees at 7 bases. The germline V gene has CDR1 SEHNR and CDR2 FQNEAQ (reference sequence). This CDR3 is built from 15 residues. The CDR3 spells CSSSPRGGGPGELFF. DNA for the CDR3: TGTTCCAGCAGCCCTAGGGGCGGGGGACCCGGGGAGCTGTTTTTT.

The rearrangement joins TRBV9 to TRBJ2-1; 11 bases line up with TRBD2. Germline values: CDR1 SGDLS, CDR2 YYNGEE. V gave up 3 bases and J gave up 6 bases; unmatched junction bases: 8. The CDR3 extends over 16 amino acids. The CDR3 loop reads CASSATWTSGSNEQFF. CDR3 DNA: TGTGCCAGCAGCGCCACCTGGACTAGCGGGTCCAATGAGCAGTTCTTC.

The chain recombines TRBV14 with TRBJ2-5; D call uncertain. This CDR3 comprises 14 residues. Germline V lookup: CDR1 SGHDN, CDR2 FVKESK. Trimming cost V 0 bases and J 7 bases, with 12 bases left between them. CDR3 DNA: TGTGCCAGCAGCCAAGATCTAGGTTGGAGGACCCAGTACTTC. It specifies CASSQDLGWRTQYF.

This clone was counted only a few times. CDR3 bases: TGTGCCAGCAGCCCCAGAGGGACAGATGGAGGGGAGCTGTTTTTT. This translates into CASSPRGTDGGELFF. This chain joins TRBV9 and TRBJ2-2, with TRBD1 identical over 7 bases. This CDR3 comprises 15 residues. Germline V lookup: CDR1 SGDLS, CDR2 YYNGEE. J was trimmed by 8 bases and V by 4 bases; bases with no gene match: 11.

V usage is TRBV2 and J usage is TRBJ2-1; tentative D call: TRBD2 (7 bases). V was trimmed by 11 bases and J by 6 bases, leaving 17 bases between them. The CDR3 is 13 residues long. CDR1 is SNHLY, CDR2 FYNNEI, per germline. The CDR3 loop reads CASPGGPSNEQFF. CDR3 nucleotide sequence: TGTGCCTCCCCGGGGGGCCCTAGCAATGAGCAGTTCTTC.

This clone appeared once. A read error may produce the germline difference seen at one junction end. The CDR3 sequence: CSSSQYDEQYF. The CDR3 nucleotides read TGTTCCAGCAGCCAGTACGACGAGCAGTACTTC. The rearrangement uses TRBV7-9 and TRBJ2-7; D not certain. Germline-derived CDR1 and CDR2 are SEHNR and FQNEAQ (reference sequence). The CDR3 extends over 11 amino acids. Using reference TRBV7-9 and TRBJ2-7 for the parts outside the CDR3, the full variable domain is DTGVSQNPRHKITKRGQNVTFRCDPISEHNRLYWYRQTLGQGPEFLTYFQNEAQLEKSRLLSDRFSAERPKGSFSTLEIQRTEQGDSAMYLCSSSQYDEQYFGPGTRLTVT.

The table lists this clone with a count of one. V gene TRBV11-3 combines with J gene TRBJ2-1, with D perhaps matching TRBD2 (6 bases). Germline V gene sequence: CDR1 SGHNT, CDR2 YENEEA. This CDR3 has 14 amino acids. The ends were cut back, 5 bases at V and 4 bases at J, with 12 bases in the middle. CDR3 sequence reads: CASSVSSAYNEQFF. The CDR3 nucleotides are TGTGCCAGCAGCGTTTCTAGCGCTTACAATGAGCAGTTCTTC.

V and J are TRBV11-2 and TRBJ2-4; 7 bases match TRBD2. V lost 1 base, J lost 4 bases, and 7 bases stayed unmatched. The V gene's germline CDR1 is SGHAT and CDR2 FQNNGV. CDR3 length equals 16 residues. CDR3 in amino acids: CASSLGGLAGKNIQYF. The DNA for the CDR3 is TGTGCCAGCAGCTTAGGAGGGTTAGCGGGTAAAAACATTCAGTACTTC. The whole variable domain, remainder taken from reference TRBV11-2 and TRBJ2-4, is EAGVAQSPRYKIIEKRQSVAFWCNPISGHATLYWYQQILGQGPKLLIQFQNNGVVDDSQLPKDRFSAERLKGVDSTLKIQPAKLEDSAVYLCASSLGGLAGKNIQYFGAGTRLSVL.

CDR3 DNA: TGTGCCAGCAGTCCGGGGACTAGAGGGCCCACAGATACGCAGTATTTT. Encoded protein: CASSPGTRGPTDTQYF. The V call is TRBV28, the J call TRBJ2-3; 8 positions agree with TRBD2. Germline V gene sequence: CDR1 MDHEN, CDR2 SYDVKM. The trim removed 5 bases at V and 2 bases at J, leaving 9 bases unmatched. The CDR3 is 16 residues long.

The V call is TRBV7-3, the J call TRBJ2-7; possible D gene TRBD2, 6 bases. This CDR3 spans 14 amino acids. Germline V gene lookup returns CDR1 SGHTA and CDR2 FQGTGA. V shed 0 bases and J shed 9 bases, with 15 bases lying between them. For the CDR3, the DNA is TGTGCCAGCAGCTTAACGGGGGAAGGGCGGGGGCAGTACTTC. Its translation: CASSLTGEGRGQYF.

This rearrangement joins TRBV5-4 to TRBJ1-3, with 7 bases matching TRBD1. This CDR3 has 14 amino acids. Per germline, CDR1 SGHNT and CDR2 YYREEE (reference sequence). Germline trimming cut 4 bases from V and 1 base from J; bases unmatched to any gene: 2. This CDR3 reads CASSPTGSGNTIYF. DNA for the CDR3: TGTGCCAGCAGCCCGACAGGGTCTGGAAACACCATATATTTT.

On this clone itself: The germline gene is not matched at one end of the junction; a read error may be the cause. This sequence joins TRBV4-1 and TRBJ1-2; tentatively, D is TRBD1 (6 bases). CDR1 MGHRA and CDR2 YSYEKL come from the germline V gene. The CDR3 runs 12 residues. In nucleotides, the CDR3 is TGCGCCATTCCTCGTCAGGGGAATGTCTACACTTTC. Translating it yields CAIPRQGNVYTF.

The genes are TRBV10-3 and TRBJ2-7, with 10 bases lining up with TRBD2. CDR1 ENHRY and CDR2 SYGVKD come from the germline V gene. Trimming cost V 4 bases and J 1 base; bases outside gene matches: 13. The CDR3 is made up of 18 amino acids. The CDR3 protein is CAISAVGIAGGKSYEQYF. The CDR3 DNA follows: TGTGCCATCAGTGCGGTGGGGATAGCGGGGGGCAAATCCTACGAGCAGTACTTC.

The V and J genes are TRBV5-6 and TRBJ2-3; TRBD1 aligns across 9 bases. Germline trimming cut 5 bases from V and 4 bases from J; bases unmatched to any gene: 8. The CDR3 covers 15 residues. Germline CDR1 SGHDT, CDR2 YYEEEE. The CDR3 protein is CASRSTGGRSDTQYF. The DNA of the CDR3 is TGTGCCAGCAGGTCTACAGGGGGCAGGTCAGATACGCAGTATTTT.

The chain recombines TRBV11-2 with TRBJ2-3, with 8 bases aligning to TRBD2. Losses at the gene ends were 4 bases for V and 1 base for J; bases not matched to a gene: 10. From germline, CDR1 is SGHAT and CDR2 FQNNGV. The CDR3 loop spans 17 amino acids. The CDR3 region has the DNA TGTGCCAGCAGCTCCGGGACTAGATCTGGTGGCACAGATACGCAGTATTTT. This translates into CASSSGTRSGGTDTQYF.

The J gene is TRBJ1-2, the V gene TRBV4-3, with unresolved D. V lost 2 bases and J lost 3, with 13 bases in between. The CDR3 has 15 residues. Germline loops: CDR1 LGHNA, CDR2 YSLEER. The CDR3 DNA is TGCGCCAGCAGCCAATCAGTGGTGCGGGACTATGGCTACACCTTC. Translated, it gives CASSQSVVRDYGYTF.

J is TRBJ1-1 and V is TRBV19; no clear D. Germline V lookup: CDR1 LNHDA, CDR2 SQIVND (reference sequence). The CDR3 runs 11 residues. The V and J ends lost 10 bases and 6 bases respectively, with 12 bases between them. This CDR3 is CATIHRSEAFF. The CDR3 nucleotides read TGTGCCACTATCCATCGGTCTGAAGCTTTCTTT.

CDR3 coding DNA: TGTGCCAGCGGTCGAAGGGGGTTGGAGACCCAGTACTTC. It codes for CASGRRGLETQYF. The rearrangement joins TRBV7-2 to TRBJ2-5, with D possibly being TRBD1 (6 bases). Trimming left V 8 bases short and J 5 bases short, with 15 bases between. Germline CDR1 and CDR2: SGHTA and FQGNSA. The CDR3 is 13 residues long.

This clone was detected only a few times. This chain joins TRBV19 and TRBJ2-1; D not resolved. Germline CDR1 is LNHDA and CDR2 is SQIVND (reference sequence). V gave up 3 bases and J gave up 0 bases, with 9 bases separating them. The CDR3 has 15 residues. CDR3 loop: CASSIVSTSYNEQFF. In DNA form, the CDR3 reads TGTGCCAGTAGTATTGTTAGCACCTCCTACAATGAGCAGTTCTTC.

CDR3 protein: CASSYSTEQYF. The CDR3 nucleotides read TGTGCCAGCAGTTACTCTACAGAGCAGTACTTC. This chain uses TRBV6-6 with TRBJ2-7; D unresolved. This CDR3 has 11 residues. Germline CDR1 is MNHNY and CDR2 is SVGAGI (reference sequence). Trimming removed 0 bases from V and 7 bases from J, with 4 bases in between.

This clone was seen only a few times. The rearrangement joins TRBV30 to TRBJ1-3; D gene uncertain. Germline CDR1 is GTSNPN and CDR2 is SVGIG (reference sequence). V lost 2 bases and J 1 base, leaving 9 bases between the germline ends. The CDR3 is made up of 14 amino acids. The CDR3 sequence: CAWSTERSGNTIYF. The CDR3 DNA sequence: TGTGCCTGGAGTACGGAGAGGTCTGGAAACACCATATATTTT.

As DNA, the CDR3 is TGTGCCAGCAGTTTATGGGGGGAGGCCACTAATGAAAAACTGTTTTTT. This codes for CASSLWGEATNEKLFF. The chain couples TRBV28 to TRBJ1-4; D may be TRBD1 (5 bases). The CDR3 extends over 16 amino acids. CDR1 MDHEN and CDR2 SYDVKM come from the germline V gene. V lost 0 bases to trimming and J lost 2 bases, with 10 bases between them.

This clone has just a few counts. The rearrangement links TRBV29-1 to TRBJ2-5, with D uncertain. The CDR3 spans 13 residues. Germline CDR1 reads SQVTM; CDR2 reads ANQGSEA. Trimming stripped 3 bases from V and 1 base from J, with 9 bases between. The CDR3 DNA reads TGCAGCGTTGATGGGCAGGTCCAAGAGACCCAGTACTTC. Residues: CSVDGQVQETQYF.

This chain links TRBV4-3 with TRBJ1-3; 10 nucleotides line up with TRBD1. There are 15 residues in the CDR3. V shed 3 bases, J shed 4 bases, and the junction held 3 bases outside the gene matches. Germline V gives CDR1 LGHNA, CDR2 YSLEER. The CDR3 DNA sequence: TGCGCCAGCAGCCACGGACAGGGGGACGGAAACACCATATATTTT. Its protein is CASSHGQGDGNTIYF.

V is TRBV28 and J is TRBJ2-3; 9 bases line up with TRBD2. CDR3 size: 15 residues. Per the germline V gene, CDR1 is MDHEN and CDR2 is SYDVKM. The trim removed 3 bases at V and 5 bases at J, leaving 6 bases unmatched. The CDR3 sequence: CASSFGGGAGDTQYF. The DNA of the CDR3 is TGTGCCAGCAGTTTCGGCGGGGGGGCTGGAGATACGCAGTATTTT.

The CDR3 loop is CASSQTGGYGYTF. In DNA, the CDR3 is TGTGCCAGCAGTCAGACAGGGGGCTATGGCTACACCTTC. This chain uses TRBV28 with TRBJ1-2, with 9 bases fitting TRBD1. The CDR3 runs 13 residues. Germline V gene lookup returns CDR1 MDHEN and CDR2 SYDVKM. V was clipped by 5 bases and J by 4 bases; unmatched bases: 2.

The chain links TRBV27 to TRBJ2-7, with D possibly TRBD2 on 5 matching bases. The CDR3 runs to 13 residues. V was pared by 6 bases and J by 0 bases, with 9 bases between. Germline V gene lookup returns CDR1 MNHEY and CDR2 SMNVEV (reference sequence). The CDR3 protein is CASSGLSSYEQYF. The CDR3 bases are TGTGCCAGCAGCGGACTGAGCTCCTACGAGCAGTACTTC.